These 14 T cell receptor beta chains share one sample of origin, sequenced in a study of blood T cell repertoires in COVID-19. Some clones are missing from TCRdb's copy, which holds only in-frame ones; the method was immunoSEQ multiplex PCR. The sample contains approximately 260,000 clones, approximately 85% of which appear only once. What was sequenced was peripheral blood. The receptors originated from a woman aged 70 to 79 with acute or convalescent COVID-19.

The chain carries TRBV7-9 and TRBJ1-2; 9 nucleotides agree with TRBD1. V trimming: 3 bases; J trimming: 10 bases; junction bases outside the gene matches: 12. The CDR3 is 15 residues long. Germline CDR1 and CDR2: SEHNR and FQNEAQ (reference sequence). For the CDR3, the DNA is TGTGCCAGCAGCTTCTCAGGACAGGGGCTGGGATTCTACACCTTC. This translates into CASSFSGQGLGFYTF.

This sequence joins TRBV6-6 and TRBJ1-1; unclear D gene. V was clipped by 9 bases and J by 2 bases, with 16 bases between them. Germline CDR1 is MNHNY and CDR2 is SVGAGI (reference sequence). This CDR3 contains 14 residues. The CDR3 reads CASNHKQINTEAFF. CDR3 DNA sequence: TGTGCCAGTAATCACAAACAGATCAACACTGAAGCTTTCTTT.

Points on this clone: Different DNA sequences within this sample yield the same CDR3. The gene calls are TRBV12-3 or TRBV12-4 and TRBJ1-1; a weak D match, TRBD1 (5 bases). V shed 3 bases and J shed 3 bases, with 8 bases lying between them. There are 13 residues in the CDR3. The CDR3 protein is CASSLKGYTEAFF. As DNA, the CDR3 is TGTGCCAGCAGTTTGAAGGGGTACACTGAAGCTTTCTTT.

The J gene is TRBJ2-3, the V gene TRBV5-1, with 8 bases matching TRBD2. There are 15 residues in the CDR3. V lost 4 bases and J lost 3; bases outside the gene matches: 7. Germline CDR1 is SGHRS and CDR2 is YFSETQ. The DNA of the CDR3 is TGCGCCAGCAGCACCCAAGGCGGGGGGACAGATACGCAGTATTTT. Protein sequence: CASSTQGGGTDTQYF.

The V call is TRBV5-1, the J call TRBJ1-1; 7 nucleotides align to TRBD1. From germline, CDR1 is SGHRS and CDR2 YFSETQ. The CDR3 sequence is 14 residues long. J was trimmed by 1 base and V by 5 bases; bases with no gene match: 5. The CDR3 here is CASREQGTNTEAFF. CDR3 DNA sequence: TGCGCCAGCAGAGAACAGGGGACGAACACTGAAGCTTTCTTT.

V and J are TRBV6-1 and TRBJ2-3, with TRBD2 matching over 12 bases. The CDR3 sequence is 16 residues long. Germline V gene sequence: CDR1 MNHNS, CDR2 SASEGT. V was pared by 3 bases and J by 5 bases, with 6 bases of the junction left unmatched. CDR3 residues: CASSDLAGGLLDTQYF. The CDR3 DNA reads TGTGCCAGCAGTGATCTAGCGGGGGGGCTTTTAGATACGCAGTATTTT.

The V gene is TRBV11-2, the J gene TRBJ1-1; D is ambiguous. The V end was cut by 1 base, the J end by 1 base, with 10 bases between. The length of the CDR3 is 15 residues. Germline CDR1 is SGHAT and CDR2 is FQNNGV. The DNA of the CDR3 is TGTGCCAGCAGCTTAGCGTCTTCAGGGAACACTGAAGCTTTCTTT. This codes for CASSLASSGNTEAFF.

This clone was seen only a few times. The gene calls are TRBV2 and TRBJ1-3, with TRBD1 as a possible D gene (5 bases). V lost 6 bases and J lost 2, with 11 bases in between. Per germline, CDR1 SNHLY and CDR2 FYNNEI. CDR3 length: 14 residues. The CDR3 reads CASRQGIAGNTIYF. CDR3 in DNA: TGTGCCAGCAGGCAGGGAATCGCTGGAAACACCATATATTTT. Combining the CDR3 with reference TRBV2 and TRBJ1-3 gives the whole variable domain EPEVTQTPSHQVTQMGQEVILRCVPISNHLYFYWYRQILGQKVEFLVSFYNNEISEKSEIFDDQFSVERPDGSNFTLKIRSTKLEDSAMYFCASRQGIAGNTIYFGEGSWLTVV.

This rearrangement joins TRBV6-1 to TRBJ2-3; a weak D match, TRBD2 (6 bases). The V end was cut by 2 bases, the J end by 6 bases, with 15 bases between. The CDR3 loop spans 15 amino acids. Germline CDR1 reads MNHNS; CDR2 reads SASEGT. This CDR3 is CASSEIAFGGDTQYF. In DNA, the CDR3 is TGTGCCAGCAGTGAAATCGCCTTCGGAGGGGATACGCAGTATTTT.

The chain is built from TRBV7-8 and TRBJ2-2, with TRBD1 as a possible D gene (6 bases). Trimming cost V 1 base and J 5 bases, with 17 bases left between them. This CDR3 has 17 residues. Germline-derived CDR1 and CDR2 are SGHVS and FQNEAQ. The CDR3 loop reads CASSLGSVGARTGELFF. CDR3 in DNA: TGTGCCAGCAGCTTAGGGTCGGTGGGGGCCCGAACCGGGGAGCTGTTTTTT. The entire variable domain, with the rest obtained from reference TRBV7-8 and TRBJ2-2, is as follows: GAGVSQSPRYKVAKRGQDVALRCDPISGHVSLFWYQQALGQGPEFLTYFQNEAQLDKSGLPSDRFFAERPEGSVSTLKIQRTQQEDSAVYLCASSLGSVGARTGELFFGEGSRLTVL.

This chain links TRBV10-3 with TRBJ1-5, with D possibly being TRBD1 (5 bases). There are 14 residues in the CDR3. Trimming removed 7 bases from V and 5 bases from J, with 15 bases in between. Germline CDR1 and CDR2: ENHRY and SYGVKD. CDR3 nucleotide sequence: TGTGCCATCAAACAGGAGCAGGTCGATCAGCCCCAGCATTTT. As protein: CAIKQEQVDQPQHF.

The CDR3 is CASSPKVGGLGETQYF. The CDR3 DNA reads as TGTGCCAGCTCACCGAAGGTCGGGGGGCTCGGGGAGACCCAGTACTTC. V gene TRBV18 combines with J gene TRBJ2-5; D may be TRBD2 (7 bases). The CDR3 is 16 residues long. CDR1 is KGHSH and CDR2 is LQKENI in the germline V gene. Trimming removed 3 bases from V and 5 bases from J, with 19 bases in between.

J is TRBJ1-6 and V is TRBV27, with TRBD1 matching 8 bases. The CDR3 is 16 amino acids. V lost 8 bases and J lost 0; bases outside the gene matches: 6. Germline loops: CDR1 MNHEY, CDR2 SMNVEV (reference sequence). The CDR3 spells CASSGTGRSYNSPLHF. The DNA for the CDR3 is TGTGCCAGCTCCGGGACAGGTCGCTCCTATAATTCACCCCTCCACTTT.

V and J are TRBV19 and TRBJ1-2; 10 nucleotides line up with TRBD1. V lost 5 bases to trimming and J lost 5 bases; unmatched junction nucleotides: 5. The CDR3 spans 14 residues. Germline CDR1 is LNHDA and CDR2 is SQIVND (reference sequence). The DNA for the CDR3 is TGTGCCAGTAGTGCGGACAGGGGGAAATATGGCTACACCTTC. Translated: CASSADRGKYGYTF.